This T cell receptor beta chain is drawn from a study of tissue T cells after allogeneic stem cell transplantation. Study conclusions and caveats: The study did not identify alloreactive or antigen-specific tissue TCRs, and some clones might be persisting host cells. Anatomically similar tissues had similar TCR repertoires within each patient.

The CDR3 spans 13 residues. CDR1 and CDR2 from the germline V gene are SGHSN and HYEKVE. V gave up 1 base and J gave up 5 bases, with 8 bases separating them. Here immunoSEQ multiplex PCR was the method, and the copy in TCRdb shows in-frame clones only, minus some. The table has over 7,000 clones, about 51% seen once. With regard to this clone: The antigen remains undetermined. Gene names denote mouse genes. With the read ending 1 residue before the CDR3 end, the germline J gene is used to fill in that end.

Documented time point: mouse harvest day 7 after allogeneic transplant. Each mouse received 10^7 T-cell-depleted marrow cells plus 10^6 splenic CD5+ T cells by tail vein. The genes are TRBV12-1 and TRBJ1-3; maybe TRBD1 (6 bases). The source of this sequence is a female BALB/c mouse given C57BL/6 T cells with graft-versus-host disease after an allogeneic hematopoietic cell transplant. Sequencing used gut tissue. CDR3 DNA, as far as it was read: TGTGCCAGCTCTCTGGGACAAAGAAATACGCTCTAT. Encoded protein: CASSLGQRNTLY. The entire CDR3 is CASSLGQRNTLYF.